A selection of T cell receptor beta chains follows, all from one sample in a study of early T cells in non-severe SARS-CoV-2 infection. In TCRdb, the 5' RACE reads were re-called with MiXCR into one record per CDR3 protein. This sample has roughly 64,000 distinct CDR3 sequences, with almost 9% found just once. Specimen: whole blood, collected at baseline. These receptors were taken from an adult who was a healthcare worker with PCR-confirmed SARS-CoV-2 infection or an uninfected control (not recorded which). Each CDR3 is given with its conserved first and last residue. Each record gives: D gene, V gene, J gene, clone size, CDR3 protein, CDR3 DNA. The D gene is left open where the match is weak. Clone size is stated in some rows and not others, as once, few, many or a class when expanded.

d_gene: -
v_gene: TRBV5-4
j_gene: TRBJ2-5
abundance: few
CDR3aa: CASSEGLLQETQYF
CDR3nt: TGTGCCAGCAGCGAGGGACTTCTACAAGAGACCCAGTACTTC

d_gene: TRBD2
v_gene: TRBV18
j_gene: TRBJ2-3
abundance: few
CDR3aa: CASSPEGTNTQYF
CDR3nt: TGTGCCAGCTCACCGGAAGGGACTAATACGCAGTATTTT

d_gene: -
v_gene: TRBV27
j_gene: TRBJ2-6
abundance: few
CDR3aa: CASLPLKPGHPNSGANVLTF
CDR3nt: TGTGCCAGCCTCCCCCTCAAACCGGGACATCCAAACTCTGGGGCCAACGTCCTGACTTTC

d_gene: TRBD2
v_gene: TRBV20-1
j_gene: TRBJ2-7
abundance: many
CDR3aa: CSARVLAVASYEQYF
CDR3nt: TGCAGTGCTAGAGTTCTAGCGGTGGCCTCCTACGAGCAGTACTTC

d_gene: -
v_gene: TRBV14
j_gene: TRBJ1-4
abundance: many
CDR3aa: CASSYNEKLFF
CDR3nt: TGTGCCAGCAGCTATAATGAAAAACTGTTTTTT

d_gene: TRBD1
v_gene: TRBV20-1
j_gene: TRBJ1-1
abundance: -
CDR3aa: CSTETRQGVRSTEAFF
CDR3nt: TGCAGTACCGAGACGCGACAGGGAGTTAGGAGCACTGAAGCTTTCTTT

d_gene: TRBD2
v_gene: TRBV10-1
j_gene: TRBJ2-1
abundance: -
CDR3aa: CASSALAGNGNEQFF
CDR3nt: TGCGCCAGCAGTGCGCTAGCGGGTAATGGGAATGAGCAGTTCTTC

d_gene: TRBD1
v_gene: TRBV7-9
j_gene: TRBJ1-2
abundance: many
CDR3aa: CASSLEDRGGYTF
CDR3nt: TGTGCCAGCAGCTTAGAAGACAGGGGCGGCTACACCTTC

d_gene: -
v_gene: TRBV30
j_gene: TRBJ1-5
abundance: many
CDR3aa: CAWTRNGNQPQHF
CDR3nt: TGTGCCTGGACCAGGAACGGTAATCAGCCCCAGCATTTT

d_gene: -
v_gene: TRBV12-3/TRBV12-4
j_gene: TRBJ2-3
abundance: -
CDR3aa: CASSLYGGSTDTQYF
CDR3nt: TGTGCCAGCAGTTTATACGGAGGGAGCACAGATACGCAGTATTTT

d_gene: -
v_gene: TRBV9
j_gene: TRBJ2-3
abundance: few
CDR3aa: CASSVSERATDTQYF
CDR3nt: TGTGCCAGCAGCGTAAGCGAGCGGGCCACAGATACGCAGTATTTT

d_gene: -
v_gene: TRBV7-2
j_gene: TRBJ2-7
abundance: many
CDR3aa: CASSKGDPPYEQYF
CDR3nt: TGTGCCAGCAGCAAAGGGGACCCTCCCTACGAGCAGTACTTC

d_gene: TRBD2
v_gene: TRBV19
j_gene: TRBJ2-1
abundance: many
CDR3aa: CASSILSSGTYNEQFF
CDR3nt: TGTGCCAGTAGTATACTCTCTAGCGGGACCTACAATGAGCAGTTCTTC

d_gene: TRBD1
v_gene: TRBV5-1
j_gene: TRBJ2-1
abundance: many
CDR3aa: CASSLAMWTGAFVVYNEQFF
CDR3nt: TGCGCCAGCAGCTTGGCGATGTGGACAGGGGCCTTCGTGGTTTACAATGAGCAGTTCTTC

d_gene: -
v_gene: TRBV12-3/TRBV12-4
j_gene: TRBJ2-5
abundance: many
CDR3aa: CASIEETQYF
CDR3nt: TGTGCCAGCATAGAGGAGACCCAGTACTTC

d_gene: TRBD2
v_gene: TRBV6-5
j_gene: TRBJ2-3
abundance: -
CDR3aa: CASSPESGSLTDTQYF
CDR3nt: TGTGCCAGCAGTCCCGAGAGCGGGAGTTTAACAGATACGCAGTATTTT

d_gene: TRBD2
v_gene: TRBV7-3
j_gene: TRBJ2-5
abundance: -
CDR3aa: CASSSSGSRETQYF
CDR3nt: TGTGCCAGCAGCTCTAGCGGGAGTCGGGAGACCCAGTACTTC

d_gene: TRBD1
v_gene: TRBV9
j_gene: TRBJ1-2
abundance: few
CDR3aa: CASSGNTGAYGYTF
CDR3nt: TGTGCCAGCAGCGGAAATACAGGGGCCTATGGCTACACCTTC

d_gene: -
v_gene: TRBV18
j_gene: TRBJ2-3
abundance: -
CDR3aa: CASSPSGLSTDTQYF
CDR3nt: TGTGCCAGCTCACCTTCTGGACTTAGCACAGATACGCAGTATTTT

d_gene: -
v_gene: TRBV6-6
j_gene: TRBJ2-7
abundance: few
CDR3aa: CASSSHASSYEQYF
CDR3nt: TGTGCCAGCAGTTCCCACGCCAGCTCCTACGAGCAGTACTTC

d_gene: TRBD2
v_gene: TRBV20-1
j_gene: TRBJ2-1
abundance: -
CDR3aa: CSASPAGGYNEQFF
CDR3nt: TGCAGTGCTAGTCCAGCGGGAGGTTACAATGAGCAGTTCTTC

d_gene: -
v_gene: TRBV28
j_gene: TRBJ1-4
abundance: few
CDR3aa: CASSFVTGTNEKLFF
CDR3nt: TGTGCCAGCAGTTTTGTAACAGGGACTAATGAAAAACTGTTTTTT

d_gene: -
v_gene: TRBV12-3/TRBV12-4
j_gene: TRBJ1-2
abundance: -
CDR3aa: CASTNGFGGYTF
CDR3nt: TGTGCCAGCACCAACGGTTTCGGGGGCTACACCTTC

d_gene: -
v_gene: TRBV19
j_gene: TRBJ1-5
abundance: many
CDR3aa: CASSMWLLDQPQHF
CDR3nt: TGTGCCAGTAGTATGTGGCTGCTCGATCAGCCCCAGCATTTT

d_gene: TRBD1
v_gene: TRBV6-6
j_gene: TRBJ1-6
abundance: -
CDR3aa: CASSRQGSYNSPLHF
CDR3nt: TGTGCCAGCAGCCGACAGGGCTCCTATAATTCACCCCTCCACTTT

d_gene: -
v_gene: TRBV19
j_gene: TRBJ2-7
abundance: -
CDR3aa: CASSIMNGYEQYF
CDR3nt: TGTGCCAGTAGTATAATGAACGGATACGAGCAGTACTTC

d_gene: -
v_gene: TRBV29-1
j_gene: TRBJ1-1
abundance: many
CDR3aa: CSVGSGRNTEAFF
CDR3nt: TGCAGCGTCGGCTCCGGGAGGAACACTGAAGCTTTCTTT

d_gene: TRBD2
v_gene: TRBV2
j_gene: TRBJ2-3
abundance: -
CDR3aa: CASGGLAGHTDTQYF
CDR3nt: TGTGCCAGCGGGGGGCTAGCGGGACATACAGATACGCAGTATTTT

d_gene: -
v_gene: TRBV7-9
j_gene: TRBJ1-1
abundance: few
CDR3aa: CASSEGRYQSLNTEAFF
CDR3nt: TGTGCCAGCAGCGAAGGACGGTATCAAAGCCTGAACACTGAAGCTTTCTTT

d_gene: -
v_gene: TRBV2
j_gene: TRBJ2-2
abundance: many
CDR3aa: CASGATGELFF
CDR3nt: TGTGCCAGCGGGGCAACCGGGGAGCTGTTTTTT

d_gene: -
v_gene: TRBV20-1
j_gene: TRBJ2-5
abundance: -
CDR3aa: CSARDQGIVETQYF
CDR3nt: TGCAGTGCTAGAGATCAAGGAATCGTGGAGACCCAGTACTTC

d_gene: -
v_gene: TRBV7-9
j_gene: TRBJ2-6
abundance: few
CDR3aa: CASQVGSGANVLTF
CDR3nt: TGTGCCTCCCAGGTCGGCTCTGGGGCCAACGTCCTGACTTTC

d_gene: -
v_gene: TRBV3-1
j_gene: TRBJ1-1
abundance: -
CDR3aa: CASSQPGPGTEAFF
CDR3nt: TGTGCCAGCAGCCAACCAGGGCCCGGCACTGAAGCTTTCTTT

d_gene: TRBD1
v_gene: TRBV3-1
j_gene: TRBJ1-2
abundance: many
CDR3aa: CASSQGTGYYNYGYTF
CDR3nt: TGTGCCAGCAGCCAAGGGACAGGGTACTACAACTATGGCTACACCTTC